This T cell receptor (beta chain) derives from a study of blood T cell repertoires in COVID-19 (dated by TCRdb to 2020 to 2021). For the study in its entirety: Samples covering the acute and convalescent phases of COVID-19 were provided by collaborators in the United States, Italy and Spain. The material from the prospective study consisted of cDNA or gDNA derived from T cells, B-cell-depleted T cells, or PBMCs. The dataset comprised deeply sampled blood TCRbeta repertoires from subjects exposed to, actively infected with, or recovered from COVID-19. The repertoires were made available in a free public database intended to serve as a resource for research on the immune response to SARS-CoV-2. The samples were drawn from the first 160 participants of the ongoing ImmuneRACE study and from under 1,500 subjects provided by 6 global collaborators. Nearly every sample came with metadata listing a de-identified subject ID, COVID-19 status, age in years and sex. Where available, HLA class I and class II types were obtained from metadata supplied by the sample provider rather than from assay-based typing.

The cysteine opens and the phenylalanine closes a CDR3 of 13 amino acids. Only the CDR3 region is kept as DNA, spanning 39 bases read in frame from base 1. TCRbeta CDR3 regions were amplified from genomic DNA using the immunoSEQ Assay, a bias-controlled multiplex PCR. For the original study's pipeline: The number of nucleated cells in each sample was estimated by amplification of reference gene primers within the assay. To quantify the absolute abundance of each unique TCRbeta CDR3 rearrangement, sequence reads were collapsed and filtered. For each sample, productive Simpson clonality was calculated by taking the square root of Simpson's diversity index across productive rearrangements. Imported from immuneACCESS, the table was reduced by TCRdb to in-frame sequences with V and J called. These copies leave out some clones; in studies compared against another copy, an unresolved V gene accounts for under half, and the cause of the remainder is not known. The DNA gave D and trimming, while V, J and clone size come from that table. In this sample the table shows about 160,000 clones, 65% to 85% of which occur a single time. The top ten constitute approximately 10% of the sample.

Whole blood was collected in K2EDTA tubes by collaborating institutions according to the institutions' own protocols. For TCRbeta analysis, collaborators shipped samples as frozen whole blood, isolated PBMCs, or DNA extracted from either of those sample types. This clone turned up a few times. Its binding antigen is unknown. Mismatch with germline at one junction end may stem from a read error. Overall results and qualifications from the work: Clinical and demographic metadata were provided uncurated, with the amount varying by source and participant.

The V and J segments used are TRBV12-3 or TRBV12-4 and TRBJ2-7; the junction holds 11 bases that match TRBD2. The sequenced material came from peripheral blood. The TCR sequence derives from a man in his sixties with active or convalescent COVID-19. The DNA is as follows: TGTGCCAGCAGCCGCACTAGCGGGGGTCGTCTGGACTTC. Its protein reads: CASSRTSGGRLDF.